This TCR beta chain was sequenced during a study of blood T cell repertoires in COVID-19. CDR1 is LNHDA and CDR2 is SQIVND in the germline V gene (reference sequence). Trimming stripped 5 bases from V and 0 bases from J, with 10 bases between. The CDR3 extends over 14 amino acids. The authors' processing: Estimation of nucleated cell counts relied on the amplification of reference gene primers. Assay used: immunoSEQ multiplex PCR; TCRdb lists only in-frame clones, some missing. The V and J calls and clone size come from that table; D and trimming were worked out from the DNA. This table has approximately 100,000 clones, about 85% appearing once.

What was sequenced was peripheral blood. V and J are TRBV19 and TRBJ1-1; weak D call: TRBD1 (6 bases). The sequence was obtained from a man between 60 and 75 years old with acute or convalescent COVID-19. Written as DNA, the CDR3 is TGTGCCAGTAGTTGGACAGATATGAACACTGAAGCTTTCTTT. Amino acid sequence: CASSWTDMNTEAFF.